These T cell receptor beta chains were read from a single sample in a study of shared clonotypes between healthy human individuals. Repertoires were generated with immunoSEQ multiplex PCR, while TCRdb's copy carries only in-frame clones and drops some. This table has under 85,000 clones, 50% to 70% appearing once. Sequenced input: memory CD8+ T cells sorted from blood. The receptors come from a man in his thirties or forties in good health. Each CDR3 is given with its conserved first and last residue. The D gene is left open where the match is weak. Not all rows give a size; the values are once, few, many and, for expanded clones, a class.

J | size | D | V | DNA | CDR3
TRBJ2-3 | once | - | TRBV5-1 | TGCGCCAGCAGCTTGGTCCCAGACGATACGCAGTATTTT | CASSLVPDDTQYF
TRBJ2-7 | few | - | TRBV4-1 | TGCGCCAGCAGCCTCAATCGGGACTCTACCTACGAGCAGTACTTC | CASSLNRDSTYEQYF
TRBJ2-3 | - | TRBD2 | TRBV5-1 | TGCGCCAGCAGCTTGGGCGGGCTAGCGGGCACAGATACGCAGTATTTT | CASSLGGLAGTDTQYF
TRBJ2-1 | - | - | TRBV9 | TGTGCCAGCAGCGTAGCGTTATCCTCCCACCATGAGCAGTTCTTC | CASSVALSSHHEQFF
TRBJ2-5 | - | TRBD2 | TRBV29-1 | TGCAGCGGAGTTAGCGGGAGCGGTGAGACCCAGTACTTC | CSGVSGSGETQYF
TRBJ2-7 | few | TRBD2 | TRBV10-3 | TGTGCCATCAGCGGAGGACTAGCGGGAGAGGCCTACGAGCAGTACTTC | CAISGGLAGEAYEQYF
TRBJ1-2 | - | TRBD1 | TRBV6-5 | TGTGCCAGCAGTTACGAGGGGGCCTATGGCTACACCTTC | CASSYEGAYGYTF
TRBJ2-1 | - | - | TRBV29-1 | TGCAGCGTTGAAGAAACGAGTAGCTACAATGAGCAGTTCTTC | CSVEETSSYNEQFF
TRBJ1-2 | - | - | TRBV7-8 | TGTGCCAGCAGCCCCGCCCTTGACAGCCCTGGCTACACCTTC | CASSPALDSPGYTF
TRBJ2-3 | few | - | TRBV4-1 | TGCGCCAGCAGCCACAAAGAGGAAGCTTTCGCGGATACGCAGTATTTT | CASSHKEEAFADTQYF
TRBJ2-2 | - | - | TRBV9 | TGTGCCAGCAGCCCCCGTCTGGGGGTTACCGGGGAGCTGTTTTTT | CASSPRLGVTGELFF
TRBJ2-2 | few | - | TRBV2 | TGTGCCAGCGACGAGAAGAACACCGGGGAGCTGTTTTTT | CASDEKNTGELFF
TRBJ2-7 | - | - | TRBV7-9 | TGTGCCAGCAGCCCAACCGGGTCAGGGGATTTCCCCTACGAGCAGTACTTC | CASSPTGSGDFPYEQYF
TRBJ2-5 | - | TRBD2 | TRBV7-9 | TGTGCCAGCAGCGAGACTAGCGGGAACTGGGAGACCCAGTACTTC | CASSETSGNWETQYF
TRBJ2-2 | - | - | TRBV10-3 | TGTGCCATCTGCCCCGGGACTTTATACACCGGGGAGCTGTTTTTT | CAICPGTLYTGELFF
TRBJ2-7 | - | - | TRBV5-1 | TGCGCCAGCAGCTTGGCTAGGGACTTGGGCGAGCAGTACTTC | CASSLARDLGEQYF
TRBJ2-1 | - | TRBD2 | TRBV28 | TGTGCCAGCAGCCAACATCCTGGACTAGCCGACAATGAGCAGTTCTTC | CASSQHPGLADNEQFF
TRBJ1-2 | - | - | TRBV4-3 | TGCGCCAGCAGCCAAGATGCGGGACGCTATGGCTACACCTTC | CASSQDAGRYGYTF
TRBJ2-2 | - | TRBD2 | TRBV30 | TGTGCCTGGAGTAAGGGGAGGGTTACCGGGGAGCTGTTTTTT | CAWSKGRVTGELFF
TRBJ2-1 | many | - | TRBV5-1 | TGCGCCAGCAGCTTGGTAGAGACAGAGTACAATGAGCAGTTCTTC | CASSLVETEYNEQFF
TRBJ2-7 | - | - | TRBV6-6 | TGTGCCAGCAGTTTGACGGGGCCCTACGAGCAGTACTTC | CASSLTGPYEQYF
TRBJ2-1 | - | - | TRBV27 | TGTGCCAGCAGTTTCCACCTCTCCTACAATGAGCAGTTCTTC | CASSFHLSYNEQFF
TRBJ1-1 | - | - | TRBV29-1 | TGCAGCGTTCAAGGGGCAGGGAAAGGGGCCACTGAAGCTTTCTTT | CSVQGAGKGATEAFF
TRBJ2-1 | few | TRBD2 | TRBV6-4 | TGTGCCAGCAGCAACGGGACTAGCGGGAGTAATGAGCAGTTCTTC | CASSNGTSGSNEQFF
TRBJ2-3 | few | - | TRBV5-1 | TGCGCCAGCCGTAGCACAGATACGCAGTATTTT | CASRSTDTQYF
TRBJ2-2 | - | - | TRBV28 | TGTGCCAGCAGTTTATTCAGAGGTATCGGGGAGCTGTTTTTT | CASSLFRGIGELFF
TRBJ2-3 | - | TRBD2 | TRBV29-1 | TGCAGCGTTGATCTAGCGGAAAACACAGATACGCAGTATTTT | CSVDLAENTDTQYF
TRBJ2-7 | - | TRBD1 | TRBV19 | TGTGCCAGTAGTGGACAGGGTTTCTACGAGCAGTACTTC | CASSGQGFYEQYF
TRBJ2-5 | - | TRBD2 | TRBV15 | TGTGCCACCAGTGGGGACACCACCCGGGAGGGCATAGAAGAGACCCAGTACTTC | CATSGDTTREGIEETQYF
TRBJ2-7 | - | - | TRBV5-4 | TGTGCCAGCAGCCGCATTGGGGGGGCAAAATCCTACGAGCAGTACTTC | CASSRIGGAKSYEQYF
TRBJ1-5 | few | TRBD1 | TRBV5-8 | TGTGCCAGCACCCCGCCCGTCCCGGGACAGGCTTTCTATAGCAATCAGCCCCAGCATTTT | CASTPPVPGQAFYSNQPQHF
TRBJ2-3 | few | - | TRBV7-9 | TGTGCCAGCCGAATGGCCACAGATACGCAGTATTTT | CASRMATDTQYF
TRBJ1-1 | - | - | TRBV7-2 | TGTGCCAGCAGCTCCGGGCGGGGGTCCACTGAAGCTTTCTTT | CASSSGRGSTEAFF
TRBJ2-7 | - | TRBD1 | TRBV18 | TGTGCCAGCTCACCAGAGACAGGGGATCGGCACGAGCAGTACTTC | CASSPETGDRHEQYF
TRBJ2-3 | few | TRBD2 | TRBV19 | TGTGCCAGTAATCCCGGGACTAGCGCCACCGATACGCAGTATTTT | CASNPGTSATDTQYF
TRBJ1-4 | - | TRBD1 | TRBV27 | TGTGCCAGCAGGCCCGGGACAGGGGAAGAAAAACTGTTTTTT | CASRPGTGEEKLFF
TRBJ2-6 | - | - | TRBV29-1 | TGCAGCGCGGCCCGGGACGTAGATTCTGGGGCCAACGTCCTGACTTTC | CSAARDVDSGANVLTF
TRBJ2-3 | - | - | TRBV6-6 | TGTGCCAGCAGTTACTGGGGGAGTGGTACAGATACGCAGTATTTT | CASSYWGSGTDTQYF